Shown below are 25 T cell receptor beta chains from a single sample sequenced in a study of T cell responses to AZD1222 COVID-19 vaccine. The protocol was immunoSEQ multiplex PCR, while the TCRdb copy is restricted to in-frame clones and leaves out a portion. The table lists some 150,000 clones, roughly 90% of them singletons. This material consisted of peripheral blood, taken 28 days after the second AZD1222 dose. The receptors here all came from an adult who received the AZD1222 COVID-19 vaccine.

V is TRBV28 and J is TRBJ1-6, with 9 bases identical to TRBD1. CDR1 MDHEN and CDR2 SYDVKM come from the germline V gene. The length of the CDR3 is 14 residues. With 7 bases clipped from V and 10 bases from J, the junction kept 8 bases outside the gene matches. CDR3 sequence reads: CASKTTGGLSPLHF. The CDR3 DNA is TGTGCCAGCAAGACGACAGGGGGATTGTCACCCCTCCACTTT. Based on the CDR3 plus reference TRBV28 and TRBJ1-6, the full variable domain is DVKVTQSSRYLVKRTGEKVFLECVQDMDHENMFWYRQDPGLGLRLIYFSYDVKMKEKGDIPEGYSVSREKKERFSLILESASTNQTSMYLCASKTTGGLSPLHFGNGTRLTVT.

This sequence joins TRBV7-2 and TRBJ1-2; D is undetermined. Germline CDR1 is SGHTA and CDR2 is FQGNSA. The CDR3 length is 15 residues. V lost 2 bases to trimming and J lost 2 bases, with 12 bases between them. The CDR3 protein is CASSLSPGGNYGYTF. As DNA, the CDR3 is TGTGCCAGCAGCTTATCCCCCGGAGGAAACTATGGCTACACCTTC.

The rearrangement uses TRBV21-1 and TRBJ2-7; TRBD2, the D gene given by the table, was not confirmed from the DNA. TRBV21-1 counts as a pseudogene. This CDR3 comprises 22 residues. CDR3 DNA sequence: TGTGCCAGCAGCACGCCGCAAAGCGGGAGGGTCCGACAAAACAGGTACCCCTACGAGCAGTACTTC. Encoded protein: CASSTPQSGRVRQNRYPYEQYF.

The rearrangement joins TRBV7-2 to TRBJ1-2, with D unresolved. The CDR3 is made up of 18 amino acids. Germline V gives CDR1 SGHTA, CDR2 FQGNSA. V was clipped by 5 bases and J by 3 bases, with 25 bases between them. In DNA, the CDR3 is TGTGCCAGCAGCCGGGCGGCGGCGACCTGGAGGAAAGACTATGGCTACACCTTC. This gives the protein CASSRAAATWRKDYGYTF.

The chain has TRBV29-1 and TRBJ1-1, with TRBD1 identical over 7 bases. The CDR3 totals 15 residues. Germline CDR1 SQVTM, CDR2 ANQGSEA. Trimming took 1 base from V and 2 from J; bases not matched to a gene: 7. DNA for the CDR3: TGCAGCGTTGAAGGTCCGGGACAGCTTAACACTGAAGCTTTCTTT. As protein: CSVEGPGQLNTEAFF.

The V gene is TRBV30, the J gene TRBJ1-3; D remains ambiguous. CDR1 is GTSNPN and CDR2 is SVGIG in the germline V gene (reference sequence). Trimming cost V 0 bases and J 2 bases, with 17 bases left between them. The CDR3 totals 17 residues. CDR3 protein: CAWSVSGGDNPGNTIYF. DNA of the CDR3: TGTGCCTGGAGTGTAAGCGGCGGAGACAACCCTGGAAACACCATATATTTT.

V gene TRBV27 combines with J gene TRBJ2-7, with 14 bases matching TRBD2. This CDR3 is 14 amino acids long. Trimming at V came to 8 bases and at J to 6 bases, leaving 6 bases not matched to a gene. CDR1 and CDR2 from the germline V gene are MNHEY and SMNVEV (reference sequence). The DNA of the CDR3 is TGTGCCAGCCGAGGGACTAGCGGGAGTACCGAGCAGTACTTC. This sequence encodes CASRGTSGSTEQYF.

The gene calls are TRBV27 and TRBJ2-1, with 10 bases matching TRBD2. Trimming took 0 bases from V and 9 from J; bases not matched to a gene: 11. The CDR3 contains 17 residues. Germline CDR1 reads MNHEY; CDR2 reads SMNVEV (reference sequence). The CDR3 nucleotides read TGTGCCAGCAGTTTATCTCCGCGGCTAGCGGGAGCGATTGAGCAGTTCTTC. It yields the protein CASSLSPRLAGAIEQFF.

The V call is TRBV4-3, the J call TRBJ1-6; tentative D call: TRBD1 (5 bases). The CDR3 extends over 15 amino acids. Trimming stripped 3 bases from V and 5 bases from J, with 11 bases between. In germline, CDR1 is LGHNA, CDR2 YSLEER. Written as DNA, the CDR3 is TGCGCCAGCAGCCAGGATGGGGCGAATAATTCACCCCTCCACTTT. It translates to CASSQDGANNSPLHF.

The table lists this clone with a count of one. The chain couples TRBV30 to TRBJ1-5; the D is unclear. The CDR3 is 14 residues long. Trimming pared 2 bases from V and 0 bases from J, leaving 8 bases between. CDR1 is GTSNPN and CDR2 is SVGIG in the germline V gene (reference sequence). The CDR3 loop reads CAWSTWGSNQPQHF. CDR3 DNA sequence: TGTGCCTGGAGTACCTGGGGTAGCAATCAGCCCCAGCATTTT.

The rearrangement links TRBV28 to TRBJ1-1; D uncertain. The V gene's germline CDR1 is MDHEN and CDR2 SYDVKM. Trimming removed 3 bases from V and 3 bases from J, with 11 bases in between. The CDR3 covers 14 residues. The CDR3 reads CASSFRPQDTEAFF. CDR3 bases: TGTGCCAGCAGTTTCCGCCCCCAGGACACTGAAGCTTTCTTT.

This chain connects TRBV18 to TRBJ2-7, with 9 bases that match TRBD2. This CDR3 spans 17 amino acids. The V and J ends lost 3 bases and 3 bases, in that order; junction bases with no gene match: 12. Looked up from germline, CDR1 is KGHSH and CDR2 is LQKENI. The CDR3 sequence is CASSPTGSSGSLYEQYF. The DNA for the CDR3 is TGTGCCAGCTCACCCACCGGTAGTAGCGGGAGTCTCTACGAGCAGTACTTC. Looking up the rest from reference TRBV18 and TRBJ2-7 gives the full variable domain: NAGVMQNPRHLVRRRGQEARLRCSPMKGHSHVYWYRQLPEEGLKFMVYLQKENIIDESGMPKERFSAEFPKEGPSILRIQQVVRGDSAAYFCASSPTGSSGSLYEQYFGPGTRLTVT.

V gene TRBV10-3 combines with J gene TRBJ2-7; 9 bases line up with TRBD2. Per the germline V gene, CDR1 is ENHRY and CDR2 is SYGVKD. V shed 3 bases, J shed 5 bases, and the junction held 11 bases outside the gene matches. The CDR3 runs to 16 residues. CDR3 bases: TGTGCCATCAGTGAAACGACTAGCGGCCATCCAAACGAGCAGTACTTC. This sequence encodes CAISETTSGHPNEQYF.

The chain couples TRBV18 to TRBJ1-2; 7 nucleotides match TRBD1. The CDR3 sequence is 14 residues long. The germline V gene has CDR1 KGHSH and CDR2 LQKENI. The ends lost 3 bases at V and 3 bases at J; junction bases unmatched: 4. The CDR3 sequence is CASSPTDRDYGYTF. The CDR3 DNA sequence: TGTGCCAGCTCACCGACCGACAGGGACTATGGCTACACCTTC.

The chain is built from TRBV5-5 and TRBJ2-7, with TRBD1 matching over 12 bases. V trimming: 4 bases; J trimming: 3 bases; junction bases outside the gene matches: 8. This CDR3 has 16 residues. Germline CDR1 SGHKS, CDR2 YYEKEE (reference sequence). CDR3 amino acids: CASSLSGTGGVYEQYF. The CDR3 nucleotides are TGTGCCAGCAGCCTAAGCGGGACAGGGGGCGTCTACGAGCAGTACTTC.

This clone was seen a single time. V usage is TRBV28 and J usage is TRBJ2-1; D may be TRBD2 (7 bases). The length of the CDR3 is 16 residues. V was shortened by 9 bases and J by 9 bases, with 27 bases between the two germline ends. CDR1 is MDHEN and CDR2 is SYDVKM in the germline V gene. The DNA for the CDR3 is TGTGCCAGTCGGGTAGGGGGGCGGACTAGATGGGGTGAGCAGTTCTTC. The encoded protein is CASRVGGRTRWGEQFF.

This clone was seen a single time. This rearrangement joins TRBV10-3 to TRBJ1-1; 10 nucleotides match TRBD1. The junction had 13 bases not matched to a gene; V was cut back by 10 bases and J by 5 bases. CDR3 size: 15 residues. Germline V gene sequence: CDR1 ENHRY, CDR2 SYGVKD. The CDR3 sequence: CATLPGQGIYTEAFF. CDR3 DNA sequence: TGTGCCACACTCCCGGGACAGGGGATTTATACTGAAGCTTTCTTT.

The chain combines TRBV6-5 with TRBJ2-7, with D unresolved. Germline V gene data show CDR1 as MNHEY and CDR2 as SVGAGI. With 0 bases removed from V and 0 bases from J, the gap between germline ends came to 9 bases. The CDR3 contains 15 residues. The CDR3 nucleotides read TGTGCCAGCAGTTACTCTAGGTACGGCTCCTACGAGCAGTACTTC. Translated, it gives CASSYSRYGSYEQYF.

The chain carries TRBV9 and TRBJ2-1; the D is unclear. V was shortened by 3 bases and J by 6 bases, with 7 bases between the two germline ends. CDR1 and CDR2 (germline): SGDLS, YYNGEE. The CDR3 contains 12 residues. CDR3 sequence reads: CASSAPTNEQFF. Written as DNA, the CDR3 is TGTGCCAGCAGCGCTCCAACCAATGAGCAGTTCTTC.

This chain joins TRBV9 and TRBJ2-1; 12 bases are shared with TRBD2. CDR1 is SGDLS and CDR2 is YYNGEE in the germline V gene. There are 15 residues in the CDR3. After removal of 4 bases from V and 3 bases from J, the junction contained 2 bases not matched to a gene. CDR3 nucleotides: TGTGCCAGCAGCACGGGACTAGCGGGCTACAATGAGCAGTTCTTC. Amino acid sequence: CASSTGLAGYNEQFF.

This chain links TRBV29-1 with TRBJ2-5; D is undetermined. Germline V gives CDR1 SQVTM, CDR2 ANQGSEA. This CDR3 region has 12 residues. Trimming removed 5 bases at V and 2 bases at J, with 9 bases between. CDR3 amino acids: CSVRALQETQYF. The CDR3, as DNA: TGCAGCGTTCGTGCCCTGCAAGAGACCCAGTACTTC.

This chain uses TRBV19 with TRBJ2-3; D unresolved. The CDR3 totals 16 residues. Trimming took 1 base from V and 4 from J, leaving 15 bases between them. Per germline, CDR1 LNHDA and CDR2 SQIVND (reference sequence). CDR3 loop: CASSIGANQFADTQYF. Written as DNA, the CDR3 is TGTGCCAGTAGTATAGGTGCCAACCAGTTCGCAGATACGCAGTATTTT.

The chain links TRBV29-1 to TRBJ2-1; TRBD2 aligns across 7 bases. CDR3 length: 12 amino acids. Trimming at V came to 4 bases and at J to 10 bases, leaving 7 bases not matched to a gene. Germline-derived CDR1 and CDR2 are SQVTM and ANQGSEA. The CDR3 loop reads CSVGRLAGEQFF. Written as DNA, the CDR3 is TGCAGCGTTGGTCGACTAGCAGGGGAGCAGTTCTTC.

This clone was counted once. The chain combines TRBV11-2 with TRBJ1-1; 10 bases fit TRBD1. The CDR3 sequence is 13 residues long. CDR1 and CDR2 from the germline V gene are SGHAT and FQNNGV. Trimming at V came to 6 bases and at J to 4 bases, leaving 2 bases not matched to a gene. The CDR3 loop is CASRGQGSTEAFF. The CDR3 bases are TGTGCCAGCAGGGGACAGGGGAGCACTGAAGCTTTCTTT.

The V call is TRBV9, the J call TRBJ2-1, with 10 positions matching TRBD1. Germline V lookup: CDR1 SGDLS, CDR2 YYNGEE. The V and J ends lost 4 bases and 8 bases, in that order; junction bases with no gene match: 6. The CDR3 runs 14 residues. The CDR3 is CASSQLTGGHEQFF. DNA of the CDR3: TGTGCCAGCAGCCAATTGACAGGGGGCCATGAGCAGTTCTTC.